The table lists the clone carrying this T cell receptor beta chain with a few counts. V trimming: 7 bases; J trimming: 7 bases; junction bases outside the gene matches: 7. The germline V gene has CDR1 SNHLY and CDR2 FYNNEI. The CDR3 runs to 13 residues. The data belong to a study of spatial heterogeneity in lung cancer. TCRdb analysed the 5' RACE reads with MiXCR anew, one entry per CDR3 protein. The sample includes about 47,000 distinct CDR3 sequences, 12% seen only once; the top ten take over 30%. Specified time point: blood at routine non-recurrence follow-up after resection. The authors sequenced whole RNA from tumor, nontumor lung or frozen PBMC without sorting.

The sample in question was PBMCs, obtained at follow-up. The chain links TRBV2 to TRBJ1-5; 7 bases agree with TRBD1. This sequence was found in a male donor with early-stage non-small cell lung cancer. The CDR3, as DNA: TGTGCCAGCAACAGGGGATCGGGGCAGCCCCAGCATTTT. Amino acid sequence: CASNRGSGQPQHF.